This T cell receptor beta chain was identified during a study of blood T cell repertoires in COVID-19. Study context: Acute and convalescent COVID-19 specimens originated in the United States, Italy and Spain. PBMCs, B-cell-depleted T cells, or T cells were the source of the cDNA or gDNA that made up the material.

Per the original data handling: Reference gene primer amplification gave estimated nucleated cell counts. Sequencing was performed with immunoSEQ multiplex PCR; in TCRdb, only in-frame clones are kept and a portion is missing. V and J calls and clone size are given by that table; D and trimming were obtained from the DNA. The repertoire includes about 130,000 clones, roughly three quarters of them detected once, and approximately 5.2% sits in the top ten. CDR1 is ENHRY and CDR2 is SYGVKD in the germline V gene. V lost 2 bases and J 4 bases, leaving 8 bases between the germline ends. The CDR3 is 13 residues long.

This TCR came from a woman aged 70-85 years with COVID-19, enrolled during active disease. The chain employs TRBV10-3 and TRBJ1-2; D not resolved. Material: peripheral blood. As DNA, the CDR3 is TGTGCCATCAGTGAGGGCGGATCCTATGGCTACACCTTC. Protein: CAISEGGSYGYTF.